Included here is one T cell receptor (beta chain) sequence, with context. The count of this clone is one. The specificity of this receptor is unknown. No base quality values were provided; no much bigger clone lies one nucleotide off. The immunoSEQ Assay, a bias-controlled multiplex PCR, was used to amplify TCRbeta CDR3 regions from genomic DNA. On the study's bioinformatics: Within the assay, amplification of reference gene primers was used to estimate how many nucleated cells each sample contained. To quantify the absolute abundance of each unique TCRbeta CDR3 rearrangement, sequence reads were collapsed and filtered. Productive Simpson clonality was computed per sample as the square root of Simpson's diversity index over productive rearrangements. TCRdb holds this immuneACCESS table with in-frame rearrangements only. Some clones are missing; in checked studies, unresolved V genes explain under half, and the rest has no known cause. V, J and clone size reflect that table, while D and trimming were determined from the DNA. The sample includes about 250,000 clones, with around 90% observed a single time. 1.3% to 1.5% of the sample lies in the top ten.

This sample stems from a study of blood T cell repertoires in COVID-19 (dated by TCRdb to the early 2020s). Concerning the study at large: The collaborator samples originated in the United States, Italy and Spain and spanned the acute and convalescent phases of COVID-19. The prospective study material was composed of cDNA or gDNA derived from T cells, B-cell-depleted T cells, or PBMCs. Deeply sampled blood TCRbeta repertoires from subjects exposed to, actively infected with, or recovered from COVID-19 were included in the dataset. The repertoires were released in a freely available public database intended as a resource for research on the immune response to SARS-CoV-2. Samples came from the ongoing ImmuneRACE study (first 160 participants) plus 1,254 subjects from 6 global collaborators. A de-identified subject ID, COVID-19 status, age in years and sex were almost always included in the sample metadata. Where HLA class I and class II types were available, the types were taken from metadata supplied by the sample provider, not from assay-based typing. Here is what the overall study found, with its caveats: The amount of clinical and demographic metadata varied by source and participant and was provided uncurated.

Collaborating institutions collected whole blood in K2EDTA tubes following their own protocols. For TCRbeta analysis, collaborators shipped samples in one of three forms: frozen whole blood, isolated PBMCs, or DNA extracted from either of those sample types. The material sequenced was peripheral blood. The TCR sequence derives from a man older than 75 with acute or convalescent COVID-19.

The CDR3 region has the sequence CASSPQGARNQPQHF. In nucleotides, the sequence is TGTGCCAGCAGTCCACAGGGGGCTAGAAATCAGCCCCAGCATTTT. The rearranged segments are TRBV9 and TRBJ1-5; 9 central nucleotides agree with TRBD1. There are 15 amino acids in the CDR3, from cysteine to phenylalanine inclusive. Only the CDR3 portion is preserved as DNA: 45 bases, with reading frame beginning at the first base. The germline V gene sets CDR1 to SGDLS and CDR2 to YYNGEE. Trimming leaves V shorter by 5 bases and J shorter by 4 bases, with the junction holding 7 bases beyond the gene matches.